These 12 T cell receptor beta chains were all obtained from the same sample, sequenced in a study of blood T cell repertoires in COVID-19 (dated by TCRdb to 2020 to 2021). The library came from the immunoSEQ multiplex PCR assay. TCRdb retrieved this table from immuneACCESS and kept in-frame rearrangements only. Not all clones are present; in checked studies, unresolved V genes account for under half, and no reason is known for the remainder. Present in this sample are about 150,000 clones, around 86% of which were seen just once. The ten most abundant clones make up 2% to 2.5% of the sample. The material sequenced was peripheral blood. These receptor sequences come from a man aged 50-59 years with active COVID-19.

This chain uses TRBV5-4 with TRBJ1-2; 8 bases agree with TRBD1. Germline V gene lookup returns CDR1 SGHNT and CDR2 YYREEE (reference sequence). V lost 3 bases to trimming and J lost 4 bases; unmatched junction nucleotides: 8. CDR3 size: 15 residues. The CDR3 coding sequence is TGTGCCAGCAGCTGGAGGACAGGGCCTACCTATGGCTACACCTTC. As protein: CASSWRTGPTYGYTF.

The chain joins TRBV7-2 to TRBJ2-5; D is ambiguous. This CDR3 is 12 amino acids long. Germline V lookup: CDR1 SGHTA, CDR2 FQGNSA. Trimming took off 1 base at V and 4 bases at J, with 4 bases between the two ends. CDR3 nucleotides: TGTGCCAGCAGCTTAGTTCTAGAGACCCAGTACTTC. Its translation: CASSLVLETQYF.

CDR3: CASSPPTGRMNTEAFF. In DNA form, the CDR3 reads TGTGCCAGCAGCCCCCCGACAGGGAGAATGAACACTGAAGCTTTCTTT. This chain joins TRBV7-9 and TRBJ1-1, with 7 bases fitting TRBD1. V was pared by 5 bases and J by 0 bases, with 9 bases of the junction left unmatched. CDR1 SEHNR and CDR2 FQNEAQ come from the germline V gene (reference sequence). The CDR3 contains 16 residues. Variable domain in full (rest from reference TRBV7-9 and TRBJ1-1): DTGVSQNPRHKITKRGQNVTFRCDPISEHNRLYWYRQTLGQGPEFLTYFQNEAQLEKSRLLSDRFSAERPKGSFSTLEIQRTEQGDSAMYLCASSPPTGRMNTEAFFGQGTRLTVV.

The chain is built from TRBV5-5 and TRBJ2-2; 7 bases are a match to TRBD1. Looked up from germline, CDR1 is SGHKS and CDR2 is YYEKEE (reference sequence). V shed 0 bases and J 7 bases; nucleotides not matched to a gene: 6. The CDR3 sequence is 15 residues long. The CDR3 region is CASSLGQGYVGELFF. The CDR3 bases are TGTGCCAGCAGCTTGGGACAGGGATACGTCGGGGAGCTGTTTTTT.

This rearrangement joins TRBV18 to TRBJ1-1; D ambiguous. CDR3 length equals 16 residues. Trimming took 3 bases from V and 0 from J, leaving 14 bases between them. Looked up from germline, CDR1 is KGHSH and CDR2 is LQKENI. CDR3 sequence reads: CASSPLGQTMNTEAFF. CDR3 sequence (DNA): TGTGCCAGCTCACCTCTTGGGCAGACCATGAACACTGAAGCTTTCTTT.

The gene calls are TRBV7-6 and TRBJ1-6; D ambiguous. V was clipped by 1 base and J by 6 bases, with 10 bases between them. The CDR3 covers 15 residues. Germline V gene lookup returns CDR1 SGHVS and CDR2 FNYEAQ. The CDR3 loop is CASSLERSVNSPLHF. The CDR3 DNA reads as TGTGCCAGCAGCTTAGAACGAAGCGTTAATTCACCCCTCCACTTT.

The chain couples TRBV30 to TRBJ2-7; TRBD1 might be the D (6 bases). The CDR3 loop spans 12 amino acids. The V end was cut by 0 bases, the J end by 6 bases, with 9 bases between. In germline, CDR1 is GTSNPN, CDR2 SVGIG (reference sequence). The CDR3 protein is CAWSVPRGEQYF. CDR3 sequence (DNA): TGTGCCTGGAGTGTACCCAGGGGCGAGCAGTACTTC.

CDR3 region: CASSAGHGYTF. The CDR3 DNA sequence: TGTGCCAGCAGTGCGGGACACGGCTACACCTTC. V gene TRBV2 combines with J gene TRBJ1-2; TRBD1 might be the D (6 bases). The length of the CDR3 is 11 residues. V was cut by 4 bases and J by 8 bases, with 8 bases left in between. Germline V gene lookup returns CDR1 SNHLY and CDR2 FYNNEI.

The chain combines TRBV3-1 (or the pseudogene TRBV3-2) with TRBJ2-5; TRBD2 is a possible D gene (5 bases). V shed 4 bases and J shed 5 bases, with 11 bases lying between them. This CDR3 is built from 13 residues. The V gene's germline CDR1 is LGHDT and CDR2 YNNKEL (reference sequence). In nucleotides, the CDR3 is TGTGCCAGCAGCCGAGGGCGCGGGGAGACCCAGTACTTC. Protein product: CASSRGRGETQYF.

CDR3 DNA: TGTGCCAGTAGTATGGAGGTAGCGGGGGGCGAGCAGTACTTC. The encoded protein is CASSMEVAGGEQYF. The chain has TRBV19 and TRBJ2-7; 10 nucleotides align to TRBD2. The CDR3 runs 14 residues. From germline, CDR1 is LNHDA and CDR2 SQIVND (reference sequence). With V trimmed by 3 bases and J by 6 bases, 5 bases remained unmatched. The full variable domain, in which reference TRBV19 and TRBJ2-7 provide the parts outside the CDR3, is DGGITQSPKYLFRKEGQNVTLSCEQNLNHDAMYWYRQDPGQGLRLIYYSQIVNDFQKGDIAEGYSVSREKKESFPLTVTSAQKNPTAFYLCASSMEVAGGEQYFGPGTRLTVT.

The chain joins TRBV6-2 or TRBV6-3 to TRBJ1-2; D is undetermined. The CDR3 is 14 amino acids. CDR1 MNHEY and CDR2 SVGEGT come from the germline V gene. V was cut by 5 bases and J by 0 bases, with 10 bases left in between. The DNA of the CDR3 is TGTGCCAGCAGTGATGCGGGAACTAACTATGGCTACACCTTC. Its protein product is CASSDAGTNYGYTF.

This chain joins TRBV5-1 and TRBJ2-3, with D possibly matching TRBD2 (6 bases). The V and J ends lost 4 bases and 1 base respectively, with 19 bases between them. The CDR3 totals 17 residues. Germline CDR1 SGHRS, CDR2 YFSETQ. CDR3 protein: CASSPTTVGGGTDTQYF. The CDR3, as DNA: TGCGCCAGCAGCCCGACTACTGTGGGGGGTGGCACAGATACGCAGTATTTT.